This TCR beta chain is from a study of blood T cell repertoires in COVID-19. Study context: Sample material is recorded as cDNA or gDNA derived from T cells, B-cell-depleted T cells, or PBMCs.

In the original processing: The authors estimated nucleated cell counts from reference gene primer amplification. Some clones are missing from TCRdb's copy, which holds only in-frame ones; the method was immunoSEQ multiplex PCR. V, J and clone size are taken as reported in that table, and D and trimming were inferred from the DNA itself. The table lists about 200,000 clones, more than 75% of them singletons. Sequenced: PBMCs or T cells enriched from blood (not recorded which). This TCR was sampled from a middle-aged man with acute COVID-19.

The CDR3 region has the DNA TGTGCCTCCAAAGCGGACAGGGGATGGACTGAAGCTTTCTTT. Its protein product is CASKADRGWTEAFF. The V gene is TRBV30, the J gene TRBJ1-1; 9 nucleotides line up with TRBD1. The CDR3 covers 14 residues. In germline, CDR1 is GTSNPN, CDR2 SVGIG (reference sequence). V shed 7 bases, J shed 5 bases, and the junction held 11 bases outside the gene matches.